Included here is one TCR beta chain sequence, with context. This entry belongs to a study of T cells in Graves' hyperthyroidism and ophthalmopathy. It was RNA transcripts that yielded the amplified TCR beta CDR3 regions. Primed by the HTBI set, a first-round RT-PCR was run on the TCR CDR3. TCRdb reanalysed the multiplex PCR reads using MiXCR and keeps one entry per CDR3 protein. The sample lists about 320,000 distinct CDR3 sequences; about 15% were seen once. The clonotype originates from a young man with Graves' hyperthyroidism. Sequencing input: blood.

The CDR3 sequence is CASSLSPVLGYTF. CDR3 DNA sequence: TGTGCCAGCAGTCTCTCCCCAGTCCTGGGCTACACCTTC. This chain joins TRBV6-1 and TRBJ1-2; D gene uncertain. V was trimmed by 5 bases and J by 8 bases, leaving 15 bases between them. The CDR3 covers 13 residues. The germline CDR1 and CDR2 sequences are MNHNS and SASEGT.